Below, 23 T cell receptor beta chains from the same sample are listed, as sequenced in a study of cytomegalovirus exposure and HLA in healthy donors. The PCR made use of 60 Vbeta and 13 Jbeta primers. Clones were sequenced by immunoSEQ multiplex PCR, and TCRdb holds only the in-frame ones, with some missing. This table holds 120,000 to 150,000 clones, roughly 86% found once. Specimen: PBMCs. The source is a man aged 18 to 30 in good health and CMV-seropositive.

The chain couples TRBV27 to TRBJ2-7; D gene ambiguous. CDR1 and CDR2 (germline): MNHEY, SMNVEV (reference sequence). CDR3 length: 14 amino acids. V shed 8 bases and J shed 3 bases, with 17 bases lying between them. This CDR3 is CASCPGPNFYEQYF. CDR3 DNA: TGTGCCAGCTGCCCTGGTCCAAACTTCTACGAGCAGTACTTC.

This chain uses TRBV6-1 with TRBJ2-7, with a weak D call TRBD2 (5 bases). The V gene's germline CDR1 is MNHNS and CDR2 SASEGT. This CDR3 is 17 amino acids long. V lost 2 bases to trimming and J lost 1 base, with 18 bases between them. Here the CDR3 reads CASSEQEAFDVSYEQYF. The CDR3, as DNA: TGTGCCAGCAGTGAACAGGAGGCGTTTGACGTTTCCTACGAGCAGTACTTC.

The V and J genes are TRBV6-5 and TRBJ2-7; 7 positions agree with TRBD1. After removal of 0 bases from V and 4 bases from J, the junction contained 6 bases not matched to a gene. The CDR3 has 15 residues. Germline V CDR1 and CDR2: MNHEY, SVGAGI. The CDR3 spells CASSYSAGGAYEQYF. CDR3 sequence (DNA): TGTGCCAGCAGTTACTCGGCAGGGGGAGCTTACGAGCAGTACTTC.

The chain carries TRBV28 and TRBJ2-7; weak D call: TRBD2 (5 bases). V was pared by 6 bases and J by 0 bases, with 21 bases between. From germline, CDR1 is MDHEN and CDR2 SYDVKM. The CDR3 is made up of 17 amino acids. The CDR3 nucleotides read TGTGCCAGCAGCTCTAACCCCGGGGTGGGTATCTCCTACGAGCAGTACTTC. It encodes CASSSNPGVGISYEQYF.

Written as DNA, the CDR3 is TGCGCCAGCAGTGAGTCGTCCCCGGGACTAGCGGGTCCAAATCCCGAGCAGTACTTC. Amino acid sequence: CASSESSPGLAGPNPEQYF. This rearrangement joins TRBV10-1 to TRBJ2-7, with 12 bases lining up with TRBD2. Germline V gene sequence: CDR1 WNHNN, CDR2 SYGVQD (reference sequence). Germline trimming cut 0 bases from V and 6 bases from J; bases unmatched to any gene: 15. There are 19 residues in the CDR3.

The chain has TRBV7-9 and TRBJ1-4; possibly TRBD1 for D (5 bases). From germline, CDR1 is SEHNR and CDR2 FQNEAQ (reference sequence). The germline V and J ends were trimmed by 4 bases and 0 bases, with 18 bases remaining between them. The CDR3 spans 18 residues. In DNA, the CDR3 is TGTGCCAGCAGCTCCCAGGGAGGGCCCCTAGCAACTAATGAAAAACTGTTTTTT. Protein sequence: CASSSQGGPLATNEKLFF. Together with reference TRBV7-9 and TRBJ1-4, the CDR3 gives the full variable domain: DTGVSQNPRHKITKRGQNVTFRCDPISEHNRLYWYRQTLGQGPEFLTYFQNEAQLEKSRLLSDRFSAERPKGSFSTLEIQRTEQGDSAMYLCASSSQGGPLATNEKLFFGSGTQLSVL.

This chain links TRBV7-9 with TRBJ1-2; D might be TRBD1 (6 bases). The CDR3 has 13 amino acids. Germline V gene data show CDR1 as SEHNR and CDR2 as FQNEAQ (reference sequence). V was trimmed by 6 bases and J by 5 bases, leaving 13 bases between them. CDR3 DNA: TGTGCCAGCAGTTCCGGGACACCTTATGGCTACACCTTC. Translation gives CASSSGTPYGYTF.

This rearrangement joins TRBV7-6 to TRBJ1-5; 9 bases map to TRBD1. CDR3 size: 14 residues. CDR1 and CDR2 from the germline V gene are SGHVS and FNYEAQ. V shed 5 bases and J 8 bases; nucleotides not matched to a gene: 7. Here the CDR3 DNA reads TGTGCCAGCAGCCCGGGACAGGGAAGCGAGCCCCAGCATTTT. Its translation is CASSPGQGSEPQHF.

This clone was counted only a few times. This sequence joins TRBV7-9 and TRBJ1-1; D remains unclear. Per germline, CDR1 SEHNR and CDR2 FQNEAQ (reference sequence). The germline V and J ends were trimmed by 1 base and 0 bases, with 6 bases remaining between them. The CDR3 runs 14 residues. CDR3 in DNA: TGTGCCAGCAGCTTAGGGCAGGTGAACACTGAAGCTTTCTTT. Amino acids: CASSLGQVNTEAFF.

The chain combines TRBV2 with TRBJ2-1; 7 nucleotides align to TRBD2. This CDR3 has 14 amino acids. Germline lookup yields CDR1 SNHLY and CDR2 FYNNEI. The J segment lost 1 base and the V segment lost 7 bases, leaving 4 bases of the junction unmatched. The CDR3, as DNA: TGTGCCAGCAATAGACTAGCATCCTACAATGAGCAGTTCTTC. It yields the protein CASNRLASYNEQFF.

This chain connects TRBV4-1 to TRBJ2-7; 9 bases fit TRBD2. The V segment lost 3 bases and the J segment 3 bases; nucleotides outside the gene matches: 9. CDR3 length: 16 amino acids. CDR1 is MGHRA and CDR2 is YSYEKL in the germline V gene. Here the CDR3 reads CASSQQQRTSDYEQYF. In nucleotides, the CDR3 is TGCGCCAGCAGCCAGCAACAGCGGACTAGCGACTACGAGCAGTACTTC.

This chain joins TRBV5-1 and TRBJ2-1; 9 positions match TRBD2. Germline V CDR1 and CDR2: SGHRS, YFSETQ. Trimming cost V 3 bases and J 0 bases; bases outside gene matches: 4. The length of the CDR3 is 16 residues. CDR3 loop: CASSYVAGASYNEQFF. The CDR3 nucleotides are TGCGCCAGCAGCTACGTAGCGGGGGCCTCCTACAATGAGCAGTTCTTC.

The V gene is TRBV28, the J gene TRBJ1-1; D gene unclear. The ends were cut back, 2 bases at V and 8 bases at J, with 9 bases in the middle. Germline V gene lookup returns CDR1 MDHEN and CDR2 SYDVKM. The CDR3 loop spans 12 amino acids. CDR3 DNA sequence: TGTGCCAGCAGTTTAGTGGGGAGGGAAGCTTTCTTT. Translating it yields CASSLVGREAFF. Complete variable domain (other parts from reference TRBV28 and TRBJ1-1): DVKVTQSSRYLVKRTGEKVFLECVQDMDHENMFWYRQDPGLGLRLIYFSYDVKMKEKGDIPEGYSVSREKKERFSLILESASTNQTSMYLCASSLVGREAFFGQGTRLTVV.

The genes are TRBV4-1 and TRBJ1-2, with TRBD1 as a possible D gene (5 bases). The CDR3 is 16 amino acids. Trimming cost V 1 base and J 4 bases, with 16 bases left between them. Germline CDR1 reads MGHRA; CDR2 reads YSYEKL. The CDR3 DNA is TGCGCCAGCAGCCAAGGCAGGGCCAGGCGCCTCTATGGCTACACCTTC. Its protein product is CASSQGRARRLYGYTF.

V gene TRBV20-1 combines with J gene TRBJ1-1; D is undetermined. This CDR3 is 11 amino acids long. CDR1 and CDR2 (germline): DFQATT, SNEGSKA (reference sequence). Trimming shortened V by 1 base and J by 10 bases, and 10 bases separated the two germline ends. The CDR3 nucleotides are TGCAGTGCTAGAGGGCGGGCAGGAGCTTTCTTT. Its translation: CSARGRAGAFF.

A remark on this clone: One junction end does not reproduce the germline sequence, and a read error may be involved. This CDR3 is also generated by other DNA sequences in the sample. V gene TRBV13 combines with J gene TRBJ2-1, with 7 bases that match TRBD2. Per germline, CDR1 PRHDT and CDR2 FYEKMQ (reference sequence). This CDR3 comprises 14 residues. CDR3 sequence (DNA): TGTGCCAGTAGCTTCGAGTCCCGCGGGGGAGAGCAGTTCTTC. It encodes CASSFESRGGEQFF.

The chain is built from TRBV9 and TRBJ1-4; TRBD1 agrees at 8 bases. J was trimmed by 5 bases and V by 3 bases; bases with no gene match: 6. The CDR3 sequence is 15 residues long. CDR1 is SGDLS and CDR2 is YYNGEE in the germline V gene. The CDR3 reads CASSASWTGNEKLFF. In nucleotides, the CDR3 is TGTGCCAGCAGCGCCTCATGGACAGGGAATGAAAAACTGTTTTTT.

The V gene is TRBV5-1, the J gene TRBJ1-2; D is perhaps TRBD1 (6 bases). CDR1 and CDR2 (germline): SGHRS, YFSETQ. This CDR3 is 17 amino acids long. The germline V and J ends were trimmed by 3 bases and 3 bases, with 21 bases remaining between them. CDR3 in amino acids: CASSYIIQGRGYYGYTF. CDR3 nucleotides: TGCGCCAGCAGCTACATTATACAAGGCAGGGGATACTATGGCTACACCTTC.

For the CDR3, the DNA is TGTGCCAGTAGTACGCAAGACAGGGGACGCCCCTACGAGCAGTACTTC. Encoded protein: CASSTQDRGRPYEQYF. The J gene is TRBJ2-7, the V gene TRBV19, with 8 bases that match TRBD1. Germline V gene sequence: CDR1 LNHDA, CDR2 SQIVND (reference sequence). CDR3 size: 16 residues. Trimming cost V 4 bases and J 2 bases; bases outside gene matches: 10.

The V call is TRBV7-9, the J call TRBJ2-5; TRBD1 aligns across 11 bases. Losses at the gene ends were 5 bases for V and 1 base for J; bases not matched to a gene: 6. Per germline, CDR1 SEHNR and CDR2 FQNEAQ (reference sequence). This CDR3 is 16 amino acids long. The chain's CDR3 is CASSPSGTGGQETQYF. The CDR3 nucleotides are TGTGCCAGCAGCCCCTCCGGGACAGGGGGCCAAGAGACCCAGTACTTC. The variable domain in full, with the rest retrieved from reference TRBV7-9 and TRBJ2-5, is DTGVSQNPRHKITKRGQNVTFRCDPISEHNRLYWYRQTLGQGPEFLTYFQNEAQLEKSRLLSDRFSAERPKGSFSTLEIQRTEQGDSAMYLCASSPSGTGGQETQYFGPGTRLLVL.

V and J are TRBV25-1 and TRBJ1-3; no reliable D call. Per the germline V gene, CDR1 is MGHDK and CDR2 is SYGVNS. With 3 bases removed from V and 0 bases from J, the gap between germline ends came to 9 bases. This CDR3 spans 15 amino acids. CDR3 in DNA: TGTGCCAGCAGTGATTCGTCTTCCTCTGGAAACACCATATATTTT. This sequence encodes CASSDSSSSGNTIYF.

The J gene is TRBJ1-2, the V gene TRBV2; TRBD1 aligns across 7 bases. The ends lost 5 bases at V and 8 bases at J; junction bases unmatched: 8. The CDR3 extends over 13 amino acids. Germline V gives CDR1 SNHLY, CDR2 FYNNEI. The CDR3 region is CASSYDRALGYTF. The CDR3 nucleotides are TGTGCCAGCAGTTACGACAGGGCTTTGGGCTACACCTTC.

This clone was detected a few times. V usage is TRBV28 and J usage is TRBJ1-1; D ambiguous. The ends were cut back, 2 bases at V and 7 bases at J, with 11 bases in the middle. Per the germline V gene, CDR1 is MDHEN and CDR2 is SYDVKM. This CDR3 spans 13 amino acids. The CDR3 DNA reads as TGTGCCAGCAGTTTAAAGTTCCGGGGTGAAGCTTTCTTT. Translation: CASSLKFRGEAFF.